This paragraph covers one T cell receptor beta chain sequence. The data were taken from a study of blood T cell repertoires in COVID-19. In the study overall: Donors in the United States, Italy and Spain gave samples during acute or convalescent COVID-19. Sources were T cells, B-cell-depleted T cells, or PBMCs; the material itself was cDNA or gDNA.

Source study methods: Quantification of nucleated cells was approximated via reference gene primer amplification. Repertoires were generated with immunoSEQ multiplex PCR, while TCRdb's copy carries only in-frame clones and drops some. V and J calls and clone size are given by that table; D and trimming were obtained from the DNA. The repertoire has 100,000 or so clones, around 87% of them found once; the top ten carry under 14%. CDR3 length: 15 amino acids. V lost 1 base to trimming and J lost 8 bases; unmatched junction nucleotides: 7. The germline V gene encodes CDR1 MGHRA and CDR2 YSYEKL. The sample consisted of peripheral blood. The J gene is TRBJ2-4, the V gene TRBV4-1, with 8 bases fitting TRBD1. The clonotype comes from a woman aged 25 to 39 with acute or convalescent COVID-19. The CDR3 protein is CASSQGSRGQDIQYF. The CDR3 DNA reads TGCGCCAGCAGCCAAGGGAGCAGGGGGCAGGACATTCAGTACTTC.